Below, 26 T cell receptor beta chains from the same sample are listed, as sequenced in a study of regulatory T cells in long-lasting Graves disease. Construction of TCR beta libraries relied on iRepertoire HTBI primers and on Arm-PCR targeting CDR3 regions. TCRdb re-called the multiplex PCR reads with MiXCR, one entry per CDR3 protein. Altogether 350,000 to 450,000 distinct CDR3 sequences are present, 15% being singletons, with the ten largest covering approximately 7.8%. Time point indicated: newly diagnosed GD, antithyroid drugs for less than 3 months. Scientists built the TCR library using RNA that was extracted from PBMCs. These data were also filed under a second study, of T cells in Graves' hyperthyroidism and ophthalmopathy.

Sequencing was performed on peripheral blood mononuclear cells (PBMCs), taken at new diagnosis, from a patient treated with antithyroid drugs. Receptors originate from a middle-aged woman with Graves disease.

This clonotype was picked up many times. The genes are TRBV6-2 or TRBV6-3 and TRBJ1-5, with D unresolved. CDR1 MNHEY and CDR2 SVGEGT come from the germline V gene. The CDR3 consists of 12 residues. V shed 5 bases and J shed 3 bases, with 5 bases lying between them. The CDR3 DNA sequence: TGTGCCAGCAGTCAACACAATCAGCCCCAGCATTTT. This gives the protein CASSQHNQPQHF.

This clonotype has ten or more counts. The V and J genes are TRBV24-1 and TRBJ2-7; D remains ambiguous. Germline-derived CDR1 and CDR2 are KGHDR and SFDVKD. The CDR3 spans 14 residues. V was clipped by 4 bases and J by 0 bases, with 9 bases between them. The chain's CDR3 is CATSEGAPSYEQYF. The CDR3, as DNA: TGTGCCACCAGTGAAGGAGCTCCCTCCTACGAGCAGTACTTC.

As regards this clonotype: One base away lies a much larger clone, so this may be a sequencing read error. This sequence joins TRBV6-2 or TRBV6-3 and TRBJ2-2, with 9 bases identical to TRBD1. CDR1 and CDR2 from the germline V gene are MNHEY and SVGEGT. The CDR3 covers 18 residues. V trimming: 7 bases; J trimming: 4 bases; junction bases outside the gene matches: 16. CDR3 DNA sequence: TGTGCCAGCAATCCGCTGGGACAGGGAATAATCGTCACCGGGGAGCTGTTTTTT. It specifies CASNPLGQGIIVTGELFF.

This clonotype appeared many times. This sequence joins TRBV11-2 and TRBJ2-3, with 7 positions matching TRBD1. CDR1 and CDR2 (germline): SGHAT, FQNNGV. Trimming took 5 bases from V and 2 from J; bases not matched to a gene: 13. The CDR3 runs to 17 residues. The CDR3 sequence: CASSARAGTAHTDTQYF. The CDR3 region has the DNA TGTGCCAGCAGCGCACGGGCCGGGACAGCGCACACAGATACGCAGTATTTT.

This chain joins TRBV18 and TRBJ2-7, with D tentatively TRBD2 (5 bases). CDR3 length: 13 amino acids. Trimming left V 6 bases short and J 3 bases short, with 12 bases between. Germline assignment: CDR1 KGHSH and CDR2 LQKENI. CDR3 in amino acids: CASSQTTDYEQYF. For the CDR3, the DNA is TGTGCCAGCTCCCAGACTACAGACTACGAGCAGTACTTC.

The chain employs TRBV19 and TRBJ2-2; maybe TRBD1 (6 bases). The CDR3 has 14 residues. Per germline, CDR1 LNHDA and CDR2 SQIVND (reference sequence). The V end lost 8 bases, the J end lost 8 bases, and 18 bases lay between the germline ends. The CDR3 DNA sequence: TGTGCCAGTTCGGAACAGGGTTTTTCAGGGGAGCTGTTTTTT. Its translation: CASSEQGFSGELFF.

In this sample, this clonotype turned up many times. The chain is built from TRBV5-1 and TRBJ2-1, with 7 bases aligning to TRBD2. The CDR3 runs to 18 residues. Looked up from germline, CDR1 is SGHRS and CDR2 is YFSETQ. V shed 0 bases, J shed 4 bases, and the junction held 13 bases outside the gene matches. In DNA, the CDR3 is TGCGCCAGCAGCTTGGGTTATTTCGGGAGGTCGTTTTACAATGAGCAGTTCTTC. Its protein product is CASSLGYFGRSFYNEQFF.

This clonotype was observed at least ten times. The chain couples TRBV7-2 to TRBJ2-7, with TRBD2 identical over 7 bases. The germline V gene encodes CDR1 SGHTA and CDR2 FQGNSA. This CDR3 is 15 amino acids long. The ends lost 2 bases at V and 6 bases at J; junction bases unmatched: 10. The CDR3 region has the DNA TGTGCCAGCAGCTTATTTTACGGCGGGAGAACCGAGCAGTACTTC. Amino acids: CASSLFYGGRTEQYF.

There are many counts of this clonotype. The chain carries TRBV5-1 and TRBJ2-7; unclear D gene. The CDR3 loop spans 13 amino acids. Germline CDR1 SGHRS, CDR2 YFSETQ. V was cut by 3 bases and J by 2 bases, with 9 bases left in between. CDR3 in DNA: TGCGCCAGCAGCTACGATCGAGCCTACGAGCAGTACTTC. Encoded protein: CASSYDRAYEQYF. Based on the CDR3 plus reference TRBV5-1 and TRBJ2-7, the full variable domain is KAGVTQTPRYLIKTRGQQVTLSCSPISGHRSVSWYQQTPGQGLQFLFEYFSETQRNKGNFPGRFSGRQFSNSRSEMNVSTLELGDSALYLCASSYDRAYEQYFGPGTRLTVT.

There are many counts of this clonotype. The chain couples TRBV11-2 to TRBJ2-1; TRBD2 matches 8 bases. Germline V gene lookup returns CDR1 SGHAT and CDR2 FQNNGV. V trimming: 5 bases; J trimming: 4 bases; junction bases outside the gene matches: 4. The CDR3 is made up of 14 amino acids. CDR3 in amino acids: CASSHGGEYNEQFF. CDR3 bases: TGTGCCAGCAGCCACGGGGGGGAGTACAATGAGCAGTTCTTC.

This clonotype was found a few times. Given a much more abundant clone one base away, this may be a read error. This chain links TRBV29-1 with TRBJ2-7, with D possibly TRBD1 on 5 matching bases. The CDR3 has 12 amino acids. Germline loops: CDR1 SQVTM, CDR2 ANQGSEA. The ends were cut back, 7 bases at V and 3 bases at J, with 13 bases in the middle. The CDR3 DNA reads TGCAGCGCACGGGCCACAGGCTACGAGCAGTACTTC. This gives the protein CSARATGYEQYF.

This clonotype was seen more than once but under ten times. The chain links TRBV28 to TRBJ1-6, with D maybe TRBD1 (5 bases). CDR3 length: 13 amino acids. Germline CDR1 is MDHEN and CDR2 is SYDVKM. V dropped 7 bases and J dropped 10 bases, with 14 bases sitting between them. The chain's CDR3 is CASKLTDGSPLHF. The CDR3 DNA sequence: TGTGCCAGCAAGTTGACAGACGGATCACCCCTCCACTTT.

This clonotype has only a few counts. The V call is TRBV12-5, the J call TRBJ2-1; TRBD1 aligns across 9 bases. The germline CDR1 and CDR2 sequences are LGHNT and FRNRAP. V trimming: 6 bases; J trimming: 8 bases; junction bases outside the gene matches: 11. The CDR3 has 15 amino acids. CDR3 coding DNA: TGTGCTAGTGGCCCCCCTCAGGACAGGGGCTATGAGCAGTTCTTC. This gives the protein CASGPPQDRGYEQFF.

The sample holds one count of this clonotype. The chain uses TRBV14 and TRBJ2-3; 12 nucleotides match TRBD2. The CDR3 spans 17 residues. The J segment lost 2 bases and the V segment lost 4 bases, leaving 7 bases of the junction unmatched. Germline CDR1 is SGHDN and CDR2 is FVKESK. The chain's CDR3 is CASSRSRTSGNTDTQYF. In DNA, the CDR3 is TGTGCCAGCAGCCGCTCTCGGACTAGCGGGAACACAGATACGCAGTATTTT.

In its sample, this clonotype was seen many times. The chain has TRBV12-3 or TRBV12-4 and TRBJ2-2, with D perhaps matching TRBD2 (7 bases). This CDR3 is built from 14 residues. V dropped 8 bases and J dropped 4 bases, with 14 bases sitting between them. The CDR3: CASGSRGGTGELFF. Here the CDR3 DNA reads TGTGCCAGCGGGTCTAGGGGGGGCACCGGGGAGCTGTTTTTT.

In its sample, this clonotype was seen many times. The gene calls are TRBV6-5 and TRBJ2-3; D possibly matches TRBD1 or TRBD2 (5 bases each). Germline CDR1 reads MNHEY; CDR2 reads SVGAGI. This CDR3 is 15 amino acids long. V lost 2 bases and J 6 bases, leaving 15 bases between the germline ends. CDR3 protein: CASSYEGTGGDTQYF. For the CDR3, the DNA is TGTGCCAGCAGTTACGAGGGGACCGGCGGCGATACGCAGTATTTT.

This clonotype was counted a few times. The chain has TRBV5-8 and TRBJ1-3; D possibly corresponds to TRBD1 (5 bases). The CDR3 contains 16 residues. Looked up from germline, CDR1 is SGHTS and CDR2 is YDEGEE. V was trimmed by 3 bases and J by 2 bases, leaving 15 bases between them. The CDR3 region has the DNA TGTGCCAGCAGCTGGACTCTACAGGAACCTGGAAACACCATATATTTT. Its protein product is CASSWTLQEPGNTIYF.

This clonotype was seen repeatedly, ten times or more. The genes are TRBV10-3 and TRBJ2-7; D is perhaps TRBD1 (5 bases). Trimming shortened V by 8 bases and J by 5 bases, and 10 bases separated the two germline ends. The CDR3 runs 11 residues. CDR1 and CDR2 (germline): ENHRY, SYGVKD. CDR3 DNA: TGTGCCATCCAGGAAGGGGACGAGCAGTACTTC. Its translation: CAIQEGDEQYF.

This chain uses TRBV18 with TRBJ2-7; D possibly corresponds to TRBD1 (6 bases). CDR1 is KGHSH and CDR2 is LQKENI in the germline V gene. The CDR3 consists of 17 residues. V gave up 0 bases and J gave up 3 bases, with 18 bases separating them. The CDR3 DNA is TGTGCCAGCTCACCACCGAAAGCAGGGGATTTCGGCTACGAGCAGTACTTC. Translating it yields CASSPPKAGDFGYEQYF.

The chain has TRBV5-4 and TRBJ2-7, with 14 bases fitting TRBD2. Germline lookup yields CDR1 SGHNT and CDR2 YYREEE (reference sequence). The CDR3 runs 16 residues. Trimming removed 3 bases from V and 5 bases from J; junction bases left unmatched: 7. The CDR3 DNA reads TGTGCCAGCAGCTCCCGGCTGGGACTAGCGGGAGACGAGCAGTACTTC. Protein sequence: CASSSRLGLAGDEQYF.

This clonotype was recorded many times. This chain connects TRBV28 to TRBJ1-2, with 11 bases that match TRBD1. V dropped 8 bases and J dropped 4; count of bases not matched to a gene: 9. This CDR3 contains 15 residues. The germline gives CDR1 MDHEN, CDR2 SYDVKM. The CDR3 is CASGQDRGRVYGYTF. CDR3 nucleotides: TGTGCCAGCGGCCAGGACAGGGGGCGAGTCTATGGCTACACCTTC.

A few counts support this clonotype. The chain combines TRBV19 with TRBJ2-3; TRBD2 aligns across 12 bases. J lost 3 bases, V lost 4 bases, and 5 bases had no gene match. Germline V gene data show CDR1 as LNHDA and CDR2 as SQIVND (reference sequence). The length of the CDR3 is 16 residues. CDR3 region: CASSTAGTSGTDTQYF. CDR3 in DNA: TGTGCCAGTAGTACCGCGGGGACTAGCGGGACAGATACGCAGTATTTT. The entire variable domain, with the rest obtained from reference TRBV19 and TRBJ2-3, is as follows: DGGITQSPKYLFRKEGQNVTLSCEQNLNHDAMYWYRQDPGQGLRLIYYSQIVNDFQKGDIAEGYSVSREKKESFPLTVTSAQKNPTAFYLCASSTAGTSGTDTQYFGPGTRLTVL.

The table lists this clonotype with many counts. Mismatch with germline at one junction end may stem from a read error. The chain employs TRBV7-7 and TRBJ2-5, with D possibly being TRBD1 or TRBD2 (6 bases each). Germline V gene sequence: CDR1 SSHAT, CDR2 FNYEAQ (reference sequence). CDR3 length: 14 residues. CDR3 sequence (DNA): TGTGCTAGCAGCTTCGGGGGCCAGCAAGAGACCCAGTACTTC. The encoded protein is CASSFGGQQETQYF.

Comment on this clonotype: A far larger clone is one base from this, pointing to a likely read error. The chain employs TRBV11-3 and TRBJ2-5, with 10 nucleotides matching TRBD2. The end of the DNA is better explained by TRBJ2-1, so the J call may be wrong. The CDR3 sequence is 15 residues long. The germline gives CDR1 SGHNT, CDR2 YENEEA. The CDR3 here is CASSLVVSGRNEQFF. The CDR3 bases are TGTGCCAGCAGCTTAGTGGTTAGCGGGAGGAATGAGCAGTTCTTC.

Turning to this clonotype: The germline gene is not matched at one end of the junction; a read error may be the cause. The CDR3 bases are TGTGCCAGCAGTCACACTAGCGGGAGTGGCACAGATACGCGGTATTTT. Amino acids: CASSHTSGSGTDTRYF. This rearrangement joins TRBV6-1 to TRBJ2-3; TRBD2 matches at 11 bases. The CDR3 covers 16 residues. CDR1 is MNHNS and CDR2 is SASEGT in the germline V gene.

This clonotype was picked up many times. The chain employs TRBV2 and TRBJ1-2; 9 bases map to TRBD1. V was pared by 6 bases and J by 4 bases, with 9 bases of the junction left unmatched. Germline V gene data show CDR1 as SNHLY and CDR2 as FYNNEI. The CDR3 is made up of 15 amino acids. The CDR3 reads CASRDSRQGGYGYTF. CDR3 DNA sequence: TGTGCCAGCAGGGACTCCCGACAGGGGGGCTATGGCTACACCTTC.